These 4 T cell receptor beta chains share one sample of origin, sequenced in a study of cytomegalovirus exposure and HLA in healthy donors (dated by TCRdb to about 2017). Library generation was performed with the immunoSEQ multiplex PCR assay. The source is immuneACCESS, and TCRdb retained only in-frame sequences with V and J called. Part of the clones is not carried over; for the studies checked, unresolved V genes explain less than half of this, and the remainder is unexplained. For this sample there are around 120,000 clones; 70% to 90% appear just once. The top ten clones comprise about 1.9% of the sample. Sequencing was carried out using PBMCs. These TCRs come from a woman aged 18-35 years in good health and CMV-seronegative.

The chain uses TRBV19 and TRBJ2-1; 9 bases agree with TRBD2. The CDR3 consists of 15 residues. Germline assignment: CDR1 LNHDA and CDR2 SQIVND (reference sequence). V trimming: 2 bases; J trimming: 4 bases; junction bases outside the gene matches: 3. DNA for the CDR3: TGTGCCAGTAGTATACGGGCGGGAGGGTACAATGAGCAGTTCTTC. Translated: CASSIRAGGYNEQFF. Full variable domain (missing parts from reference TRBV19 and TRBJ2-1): DGGITQSPKYLFRKEGQNVTLSCEQNLNHDAMYWYRQDPGQGLRLIYYSQIVNDFQKGDIAEGYSVSREKKESFPLTVTSAQKNPTAFYLCASSIRAGGYNEQFFGPGTRLTVL.

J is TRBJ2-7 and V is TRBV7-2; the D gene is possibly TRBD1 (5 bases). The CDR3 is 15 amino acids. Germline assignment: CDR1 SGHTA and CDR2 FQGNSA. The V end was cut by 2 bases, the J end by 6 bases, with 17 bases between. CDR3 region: CASSLTEVSGREQYF. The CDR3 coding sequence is TGTGCCAGCAGCTTAACTGAAGTGTCAGGGCGCGAGCAGTACTTC. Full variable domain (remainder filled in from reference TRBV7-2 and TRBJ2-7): GAGVSQSPSNKVTEKGKDVELRCDPISGHTALYWYRQSLGQGLEFLIYFQGNSAPDKSGLPSDRFSAERTGGSVSTLTIQRTQQEDSAVYLCASSLTEVSGREQYFGPGTRLTVT.

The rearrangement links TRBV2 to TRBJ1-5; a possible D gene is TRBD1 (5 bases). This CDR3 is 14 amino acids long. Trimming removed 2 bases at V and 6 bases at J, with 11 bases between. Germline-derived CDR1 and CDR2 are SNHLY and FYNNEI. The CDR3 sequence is CASSESGHVQPQHF. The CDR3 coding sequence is TGTGCCAGCAGTGAATCAGGGCACGTTCAGCCCCAGCATTTT.

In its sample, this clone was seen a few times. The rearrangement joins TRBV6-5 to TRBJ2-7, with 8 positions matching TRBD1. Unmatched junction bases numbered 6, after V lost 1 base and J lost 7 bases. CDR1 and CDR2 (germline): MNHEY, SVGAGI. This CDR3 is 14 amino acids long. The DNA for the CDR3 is TGTGCCAGCAGTTACTTGGCAGGGGGCCGGGAGCAGTACTTC. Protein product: CASSYLAGGREQYF.